Below, 8 T cell receptor beta chains from the same sample are listed, as sequenced in a study of early T cells in non-severe SARS-CoV-2 infection. TCRdb re-derived calls from the 5' RACE reads in MiXCR, one entry per CDR3 protein. The repertoire holds some 30,000 distinct CDR3 sequences, with about 5.7% as singletons. The sequencing input was whole blood. Receptors originate from an adult who was a healthcare worker with PCR-confirmed SARS-CoV-2 infection or an uninfected control (not recorded which).

This clonotype is hyperexpanded by share. The rearrangement links TRBV7-2 to TRBJ2-3; TRBD2 might be the D (5 bases). The germline V and J ends were trimmed by 1 base and 1 base, with 9 bases remaining between them. The CDR3 runs 15 residues. Germline assignment: CDR1 SGHTA and CDR2 FQGNSA. CDR3 residues: CASSLDAGGTDTQYF. In nucleotides, the CDR3 is TGTGCCAGCAGCTTAGACGCCGGGGGCACAGATACGCAGTATTTT.

This clonotype has ten or more counts. The gene calls are TRBV12-3 or TRBV12-4 and TRBJ1-1; possibly TRBD1 for D (5 bases). Trimming removed 2 bases from V and 3 bases from J, with 10 bases in between. CDR3 size: 14 residues. Here the CDR3 reads CASSLSGGDTEAFF. CDR3 coding DNA: TGTGCCAGCAGTTTAAGTGGAGGGGACACTGAAGCTTTCTTT.

This clonotype was observed many times. This rearrangement joins TRBV7-7 to TRBJ2-7, with D possibly called TRBD1 or TRBD2 (5 bases each). There are 16 residues in the CDR3. V gave up 11 bases and J gave up 2 bases, with 25 bases separating them. Germline-derived CDR1 and CDR2 are SSHAT and FNYEAQ (reference sequence). CDR3 coding DNA: TGTGCCCGATCGCCGGTTGGGGGATTATTCACCTACGAGCAGTACTTC. Protein: CARSPVGGLFTYEQYF. Based on the CDR3 plus reference TRBV7-7 and TRBJ2-7, the full variable domain is GAGVSQSPRYKVTKRGQDVTLRCDPISSHATLYWYQQALGQGPEFLTYFNYEAQPDKSGLPSDRFSAERPEGSISTLTIQRTEQRDSAMYRCARSPVGGLFTYEQYFGPGTRLTVT.

This clonotype appeared many times. The rearrangement links TRBV5-4 to TRBJ2-1; 10 nucleotides align to TRBD2. Germline V gives CDR1 SGHNT, CDR2 YYREEE (reference sequence). V gave up 0 bases and J gave up 4 bases; unmatched junction bases: 10. CDR3 length: 18 residues. The CDR3 DNA sequence: TGTGCCAGCAGCTTGGTTTCTAGCGGGAGTTTTATGTACAATGAGCAGTTCTTC. Protein sequence: CASSLVSSGSFMYNEQFF.

This clonotype has a handful of counts. The chain carries TRBV7-9 and TRBJ2-1, with 9 positions matching TRBD1. The CDR3 spans 14 residues. The junction had 3 bases not matched to a gene; V was cut back by 5 bases and J by 4 bases. From germline, CDR1 is SEHNR and CDR2 FQNEAQ (reference sequence). CDR3 bases: TGTGCCAGCAGCCCGGGACAGGGTTACAATGAGCAGTTCTTC. Translation: CASSPGQGYNEQFF.

A few counts support this clonotype. The genes are TRBV28 and TRBJ2-2, with unresolved D. CDR1 is MDHEN, CDR2 SYDVKM, per germline. The CDR3 has 12 amino acids. With 5 bases removed from V and 6 bases from J, the gap between germline ends came to 7 bases. The CDR3 nucleotides read TGTGCCAGCAGTAAAGGTCCCGGGGAGCTGTTTTTT. The encoded protein is CASSKGPGELFF.

This clonotype was counted ten times or more. This chain uses TRBV10-3 with TRBJ2-2, with 14 bases lining up with TRBD2. V trimming: 7 bases; J trimming: 6 bases; junction bases outside the gene matches: 22. Looked up from germline, CDR1 is ENHRY and CDR2 is SYGVKD. The CDR3 totals 21 residues. The CDR3 DNA sequence: TGTGCCATCACCCCGGGACTAGCGGGAGCGGTACGGGGTGGTTATCCCGGGGAGCTGTTTTTT. This sequence encodes CAITPGLAGAVRGGYPGELFF.

There are many counts of this clonotype. This chain uses TRBV7-6 with TRBJ2-1, with 8 bases identical to TRBD1. The CDR3 spans 12 residues. Germline CDR1 and CDR2: SGHVS and FNYEAQ. Germline trimming cut 5 bases from V and 15 bases from J; bases unmatched to any gene: 9. CDR3 amino acids: CASSRRQGKWFF. CDR3 DNA: TGTGCCAGCAGCCGAAGACAGGGGAAGTGGTTCTTC.